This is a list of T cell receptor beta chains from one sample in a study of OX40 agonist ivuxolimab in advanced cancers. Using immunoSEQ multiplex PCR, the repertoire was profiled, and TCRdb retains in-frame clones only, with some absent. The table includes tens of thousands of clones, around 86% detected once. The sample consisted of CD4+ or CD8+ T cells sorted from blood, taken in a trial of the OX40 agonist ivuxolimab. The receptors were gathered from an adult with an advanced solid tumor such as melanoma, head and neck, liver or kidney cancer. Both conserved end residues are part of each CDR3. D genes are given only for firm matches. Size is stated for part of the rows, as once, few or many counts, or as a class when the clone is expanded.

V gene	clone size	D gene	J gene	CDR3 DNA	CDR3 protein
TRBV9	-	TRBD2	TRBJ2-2	TGTGCCAGCAGCTCAACTAGCGGTTACACCGGGGAGCTGTTTTTT	CASSSTSGYTGELFF
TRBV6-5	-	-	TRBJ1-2	TGTGCCAGCAGTTCTTTCGACTATGGCTACACCTTC	CASSSFDYGYTF
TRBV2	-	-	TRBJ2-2	TGTGCCAGCAGGTCGGGAACCTTGAACACCGGGGAGCTGTTTTTT	CASRSGTLNTGELFF
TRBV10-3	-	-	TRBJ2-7	TGTGCCACTCGCGGAGGGCGCTCCTACGAGCAGTACTTC	CATRGGRSYEQYF
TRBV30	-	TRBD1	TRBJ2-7	TGTGCCTGGACGACAGGGAGCTCCTACGAGCAGTACTTC	CAWTTGSSYEQYF
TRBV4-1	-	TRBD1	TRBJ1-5	TGCGCCAGCAGCCAAGTAGGACAGGGCGGCAATCAGCCCCAGCATTTT	CASSQVGQGGNQPQHF
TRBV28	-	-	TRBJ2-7	TGTGCCAGCAGTTTATCGCCAGGGCAAAGTCACGGCTTC	CASSLSPGQSHGF
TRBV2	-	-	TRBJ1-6	TGTGCCAGCCTGTTTCAGGGAAGGGAATCACCCCTCCACTTT	CASLFQGRESPLHF
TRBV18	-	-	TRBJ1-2	TGTGCCAGCTCACCAATGGGGGATGGCTACACCTTC	CASSPMGDGYTF
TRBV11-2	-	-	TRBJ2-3	TGTGCCAGCAGCCGACCACAGGGATCAGATACGCAGTATTTT	CASSRPQGSDTQYF
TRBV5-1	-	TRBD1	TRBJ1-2	TGCGCCAGCAGCTTGGTGGGACAGGGTTCTGGTGGCTACACCTTC	CASSLVGQGSGGYTF
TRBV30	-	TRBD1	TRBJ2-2	TGTGCCTGGGGGACAGGGGAATACGGGGAGCTGTTTTTT	CAWGTGEYGELFF
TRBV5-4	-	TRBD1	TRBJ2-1	TGTGCCAGCAGCTCGGCAGGGGACAGGGTCGGTGAGCAGTTCTTC	CASSSAGDRVGEQFF
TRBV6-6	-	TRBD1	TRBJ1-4	TGTGCCAGCAGTTTCCGGGACAGCCGGAATGAAAAACTGTTTTTT	CASSFRDSRNEKLFF
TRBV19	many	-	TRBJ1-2	TGTGCCACCGGACCTGGCTACACCTTC	CATGPGYTF
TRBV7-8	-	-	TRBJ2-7	TGTGCCAGCAGCCCAAGGTCCTACGAGCAGTACTTC	CASSPRSYEQYF
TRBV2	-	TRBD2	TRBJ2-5	TGTGCCAGCAGTGAAGCGGGAGGGCCTGGAGAGACCCAGTACTTC	CASSEAGGPGETQYF
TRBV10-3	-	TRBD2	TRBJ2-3	TGTGCCACCGCAGCTAGCGGGAAAAGCACAGATACGCAGTATTTT	CATAASGKSTDTQYF
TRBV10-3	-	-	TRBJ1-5	TGTGCCATCAGTGACCCTCGTGCGGGTCAGCCCCAGCATTTT	CAISDPRAGQPQHF
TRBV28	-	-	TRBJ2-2	TGTGCCAGCAGTTTACGCTTCGGGTTGCTGTTTTTT	CASSLRFGLLFF
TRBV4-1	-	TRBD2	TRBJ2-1	TGCGCCAGCAGCCAAGGAGCGGGAAGGTCTGACAATGAGCAGTTCTTC	CASSQGAGRSDNEQFF
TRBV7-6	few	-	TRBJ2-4	TGTGCCAGCAGCTTAGGATCGGGGGGCAAGAGACAGTACTTC	CASSLGSGGKRQYF
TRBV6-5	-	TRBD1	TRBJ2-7	TGTGCCAGCAGTTTAATACAGGGGGCCGGCGAGCAGTACTTC	CASSLIQGAGEQYF
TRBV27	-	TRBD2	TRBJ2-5	TGTGCCAGCAGGAAAGCGGGAGCAGTTAAGACCCAGTACTTC	CASRKAGAVKTQYF
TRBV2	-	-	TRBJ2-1	TGTGCCTTACAAGTCTACAATGAGCAGTTCTTC	CALQVYNEQFF
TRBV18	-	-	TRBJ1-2	TGTGCCAGCTCACCACGGGGGGCAGACAGATATGGCTACACCTTC	CASSPRGADRYGYTF
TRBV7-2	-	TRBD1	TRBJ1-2	TGTGCCAGCAGCCCTGGGACGGACAGGGGAGGTGGCTACACCTTC	CASSPGTDRGGGYTF
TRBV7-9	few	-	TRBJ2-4	TGTGCCAGCAGCAACCAAAACATTCAGTACTTC	CASSNQNIQYF
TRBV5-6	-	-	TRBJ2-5	TGTGCCAGCAGCTTAACCTTCCAAGAGACCCAGTACTTC	CASSLTFQETQYF
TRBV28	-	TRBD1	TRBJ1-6	TGTGCCAGCAGTTTCCGGGACAGGGGATCACCCCTCCACTTT	CASSFRDRGSPLHF
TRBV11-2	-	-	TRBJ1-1	TGTGCCAGCAGTCCCCGCCGGAAGTTCCAGAACACTGAAGCTTTCTTT	CASSPRRKFQNTEAFF
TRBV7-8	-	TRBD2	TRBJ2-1	TGTGCCAGCAGCCGACGTCTGGGGACTAACAACAATGAGCAGTTCTTC	CASSRRLGTNNNEQFF
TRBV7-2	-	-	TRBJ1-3	TGTGCCAGCAGCTTAGTATCTGGACCGGGAAACACCATATATTTT	CASSLVSGPGNTIYF
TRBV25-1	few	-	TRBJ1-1	TGTGCCAGCAGTGTAGGAGGCACGAACACTGAAGCTTTCTTT	CASSVGGTNTEAFF
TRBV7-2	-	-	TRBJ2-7	TGTGCCAGCAGCTTTGGCAGCCCCAGCTACGAGCAGTACTTC	CASSFGSPSYEQYF
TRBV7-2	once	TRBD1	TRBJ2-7	TGTGCCAGCAGCTCAGGAAGACAGGGGGCAGCCTACGAGCAGTACTTC	CASSSGRQGAAYEQYF
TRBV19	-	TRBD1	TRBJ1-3	TGTGCCAGTAGGGGACAGGGAGGTGGAAACACCATATATTTT	CASRGQGGGNTIYF
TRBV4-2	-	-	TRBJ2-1	TGTGCCAGCAGCCAAGATCGGGCATTAGGTGAGCAGTTCTTC	CASSQDRALGEQFF
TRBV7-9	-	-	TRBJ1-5	TGTGCCAGCAGCAGGGACACAAATCAGCCCCAGCATTTT	CASSRDTNQPQHF
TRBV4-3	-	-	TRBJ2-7	TGCGCCAGCAGCCAAGCACACATGACCTCCTACGAGCAGTACTTC	CASSQAHMTSYEQYF
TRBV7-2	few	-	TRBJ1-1	TGTGCCAGCAGCCCTAGGGGAGGGGATTACACTGAAGCTTTCTTT	CASSPRGGDYTEAFF
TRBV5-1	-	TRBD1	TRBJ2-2	TGCGCCAGCAGCAGTCAGGGGGTCACCGGGGAGCTGTTTTTT	CASSSQGVTGELFF
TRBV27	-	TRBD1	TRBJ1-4	TGTGCCAGCAGTTTAGGCTCAGGGGGCGGTGGAACTAATGAAAAACTGTTTTTT	CASSLGSGGGGTNEKLFF
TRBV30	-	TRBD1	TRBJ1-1	TGTGCCTGCGGACAGGGGACAACTGAAGCTTTCTTT	CACGQGTTEAFF
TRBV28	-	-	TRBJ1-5	TGTGCCAGCAGTTCAACCTCGGACAGATCATTGAATCAGCCCCAGCATTTT	CASSSTSDRSLNQPQHF
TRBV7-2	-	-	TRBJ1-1	TGTGCCAGCAGCTTAATTTGGGGTGTTGAAGCTTTCTTT	CASSLIWGVEAFF
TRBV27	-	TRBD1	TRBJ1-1	TGTGCCAGCAGATCTTTTGGGGACAGATTGAACACTGAAGCTTTCTTT	CASRSFGDRLNTEAFF
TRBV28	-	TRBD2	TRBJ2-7	TGTGCCAGCAGTTTTCTGACTAGCGGGAGCCACGAGCAGTACTTC	CASSFLTSGSHEQYF
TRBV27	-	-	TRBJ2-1	TGTGCCAGCAGTCCTAGAGGGGTTCGGGATGAGCAGTTCTTC	CASSPRGVRDEQFF
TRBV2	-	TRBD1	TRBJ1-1	TGTGCCAGCAGTCTATACAGGGGTGAAACTTTCTTT	CASSLYRGETFF
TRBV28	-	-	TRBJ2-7	TGTGCCAGCAGTAAATCAGGATCATTGAGGTCCTACGAGCAGTACTTC	CASSKSGSLRSYEQYF
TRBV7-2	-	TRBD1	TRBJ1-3	TGTGCCAGCAGCCCCCAGACAGGGACTGGAAACACCATATATTTT	CASSPQTGTGNTIYF
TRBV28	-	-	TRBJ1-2	TGTGCCAGCAGTTTTCGGGAAATCAGGGGCTACACCTTC	CASSFREIRGYTF
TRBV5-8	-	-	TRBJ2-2	TGTGCCAGCAGCTGCCGGACAGTCACCGGGGAGCTGTTTTTT	CASSCRTVTGELFF
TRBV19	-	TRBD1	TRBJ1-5	TGTGCCAGTATTGACAGGGATAATCAGCCCCAGCATTTT	CASIDRDNQPQHF